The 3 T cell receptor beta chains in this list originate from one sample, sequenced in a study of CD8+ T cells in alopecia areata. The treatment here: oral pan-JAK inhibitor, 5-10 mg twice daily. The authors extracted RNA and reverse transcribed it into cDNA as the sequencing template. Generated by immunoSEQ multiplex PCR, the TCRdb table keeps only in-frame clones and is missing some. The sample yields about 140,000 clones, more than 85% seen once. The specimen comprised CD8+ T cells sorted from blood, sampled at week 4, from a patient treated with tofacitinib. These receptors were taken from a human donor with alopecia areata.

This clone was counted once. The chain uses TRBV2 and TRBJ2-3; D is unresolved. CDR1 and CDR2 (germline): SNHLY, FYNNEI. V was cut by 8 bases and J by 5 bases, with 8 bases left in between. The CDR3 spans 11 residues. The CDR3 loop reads CASYEVDTQYF. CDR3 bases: TGTGCCAGCTACGAGGTAGATACGCAGTATTTT.

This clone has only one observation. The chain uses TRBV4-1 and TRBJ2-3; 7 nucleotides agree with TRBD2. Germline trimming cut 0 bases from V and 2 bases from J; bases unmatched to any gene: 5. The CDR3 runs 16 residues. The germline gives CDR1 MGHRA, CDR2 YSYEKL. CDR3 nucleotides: TGCGCCAGCAGCCAAGATTTGGGGGGGTTCACAGATACGCAGTATTTT. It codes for CASSQDLGGFTDTQYF.

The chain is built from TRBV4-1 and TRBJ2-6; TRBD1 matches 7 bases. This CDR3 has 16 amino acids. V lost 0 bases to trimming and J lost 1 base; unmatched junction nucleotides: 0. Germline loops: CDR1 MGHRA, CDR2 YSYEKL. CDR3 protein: CASSQDRGSGANVLTF. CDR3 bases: TGCGCCAGCAGCCAAGACAGGGGGTCTGGGGCCAACGTCCTGACTTTC.